This entry describes one T cell receptor (beta chain). Donors were healthy HIV-negative adults without recent acute infections or vaccinations. In CD8 memory, CD45RO+ cells were put together with CCR7-negative CD45RA+ TemRA cells. The record originates from a study of shared clonotypes between healthy human individuals. Study information: Each donor had three CD4 naive, three CD4 memory, two CD8 naive and one CD8 memory plate.

V was pared by 4 bases and J by 5 bases, with 14 bases between. The CDR3 totals 15 residues. Germline V gene lookup returns CDR1 MGHDK and CDR2 SYGVNS. The table came from immunoSEQ multiplex PCR; TCRdb's copy has only in-frame clones and leaves some out. The table includes about 120,000 clones, 68% detected once. The specimen sequenced was memory CD8+ T cells sorted from blood. Subset specified: CD45RO+ cells pooled with CCR7-negative TemRA cells. This TCR derives from a woman in her twenties or thirties in good health. V gene TRBV25-1 combines with J gene TRBJ2-2, with a weak D call TRBD2 (6 bases). The CDR3 DNA is TGTGCCAGCAGTGCCGGGACCGGGGGAACCGGGGAGCTGTTTTTT. Its translation: CASSAGTGGTGELFF.